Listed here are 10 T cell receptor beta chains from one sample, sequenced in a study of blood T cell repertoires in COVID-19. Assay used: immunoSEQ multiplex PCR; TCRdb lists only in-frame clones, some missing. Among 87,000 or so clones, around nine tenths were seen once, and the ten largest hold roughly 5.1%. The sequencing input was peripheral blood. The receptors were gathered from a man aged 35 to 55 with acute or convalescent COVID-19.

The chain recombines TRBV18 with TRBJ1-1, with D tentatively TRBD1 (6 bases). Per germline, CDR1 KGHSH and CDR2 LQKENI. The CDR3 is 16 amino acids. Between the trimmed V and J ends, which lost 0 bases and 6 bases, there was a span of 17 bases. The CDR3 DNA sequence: TGTGCCAGCTCACCACCGAATTTTGGGGGCAAGTCTGAAGCTTTCTTT. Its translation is CASSPPNFGGKSEAFF. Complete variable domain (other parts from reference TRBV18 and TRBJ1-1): NAGVMQNPRHLVRRRGQEARLRCSPMKGHSHVYWYRQLPEEGLKFMVYLQKENIIDESGMPKERFSAEFPKEGPSILRIQQVVRGDSAAYFCASSPPNFGGKSEAFFGQGTRLTVV.

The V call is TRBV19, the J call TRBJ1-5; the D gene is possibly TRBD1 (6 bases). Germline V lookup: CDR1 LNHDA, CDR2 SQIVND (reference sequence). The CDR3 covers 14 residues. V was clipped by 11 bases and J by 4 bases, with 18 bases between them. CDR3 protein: CAVQGPDYNQPQHF. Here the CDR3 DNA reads TGTGCCGTACAGGGCCCCGACTATAATCAGCCCCAGCATTTT.

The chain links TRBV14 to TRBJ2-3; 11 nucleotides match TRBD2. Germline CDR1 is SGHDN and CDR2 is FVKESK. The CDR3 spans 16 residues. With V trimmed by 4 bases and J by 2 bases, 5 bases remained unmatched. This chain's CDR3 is CASSRLLAGDTDTQYF. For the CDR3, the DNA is TGTGCCAGCAGCCGCCTACTAGCGGGGGACACAGATACGCAGTATTTT. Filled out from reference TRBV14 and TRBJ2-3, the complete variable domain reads EAGVTQFPSHSVIEKGQTVTLRCDPISGHDNLYWYRRVMGKEIKFLLHFVKESKQDESGMPNNRFLAERTGGTYSTLKVQPAELEDSGVYFCASSRLLAGDTDTQYFGPGTRLTVL.

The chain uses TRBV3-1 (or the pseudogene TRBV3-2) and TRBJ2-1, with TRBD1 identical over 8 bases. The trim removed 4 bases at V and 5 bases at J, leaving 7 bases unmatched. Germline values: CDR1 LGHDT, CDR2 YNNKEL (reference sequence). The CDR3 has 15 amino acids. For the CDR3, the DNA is TGTGCCAGCAGCCGGACCGGGACAGGCAACAATGAGCAGTTCTTC. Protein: CASSRTGTGNNEQFF.

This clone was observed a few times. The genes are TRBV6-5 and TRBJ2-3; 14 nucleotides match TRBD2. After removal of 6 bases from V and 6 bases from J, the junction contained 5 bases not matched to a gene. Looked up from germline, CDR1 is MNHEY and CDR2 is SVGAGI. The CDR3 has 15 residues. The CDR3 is CASRTSGGAGDTQYF. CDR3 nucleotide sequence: TGTGCCAGCAGGACTAGCGGGGGGGCGGGGGATACGCAGTATTTT.

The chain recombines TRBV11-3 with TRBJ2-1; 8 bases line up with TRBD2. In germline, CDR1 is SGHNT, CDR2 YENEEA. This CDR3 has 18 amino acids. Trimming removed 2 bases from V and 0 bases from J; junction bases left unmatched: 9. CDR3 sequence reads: CASSLYRGGISSYNEQFF. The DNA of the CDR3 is TGTGCCAGCAGCTTATATCGCGGGGGGATTAGCTCCTACAATGAGCAGTTCTTC.

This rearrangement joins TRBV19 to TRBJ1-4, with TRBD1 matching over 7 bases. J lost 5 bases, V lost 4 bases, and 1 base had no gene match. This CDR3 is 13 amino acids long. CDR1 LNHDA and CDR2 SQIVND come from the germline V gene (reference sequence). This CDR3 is CASSKTGNEKLFF. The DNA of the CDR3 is TGTGCCAGTAGTAAGACAGGGAATGAAAAACTGTTTTTT.

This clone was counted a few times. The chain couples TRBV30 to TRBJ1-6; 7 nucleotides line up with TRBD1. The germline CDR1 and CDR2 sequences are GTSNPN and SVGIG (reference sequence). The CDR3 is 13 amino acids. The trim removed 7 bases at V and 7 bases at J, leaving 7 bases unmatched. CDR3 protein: CASRQGNNSPLHF. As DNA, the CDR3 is TGTGCCTCGCGACAGGGTAACAATTCACCCCTCCACTTT. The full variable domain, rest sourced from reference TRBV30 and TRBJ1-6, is SQTIHQWPATLVQPVGSPLSLECTVEGTSNPNLYWYRQAAGRGLQLLFYSVGIGQISSEVPQNLSASRPQDRQFILSSKKLLLSDSGFYLCASRQGNNSPLHFGNGTRLTVT.

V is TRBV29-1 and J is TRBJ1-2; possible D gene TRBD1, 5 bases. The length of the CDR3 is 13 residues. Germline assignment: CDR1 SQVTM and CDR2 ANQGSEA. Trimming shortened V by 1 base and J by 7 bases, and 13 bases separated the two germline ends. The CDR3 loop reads CSVEGYRRGGYTF. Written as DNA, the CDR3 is TGCAGCGTTGAAGGCTACAGGAGGGGTGGCTACACCTTC.

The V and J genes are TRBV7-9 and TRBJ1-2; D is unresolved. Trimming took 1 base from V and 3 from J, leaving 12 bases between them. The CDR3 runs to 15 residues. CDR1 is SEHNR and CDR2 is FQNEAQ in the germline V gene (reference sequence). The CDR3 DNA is TGTGCCAGCAGCTTAGGCGGGATTGGTGACTATGGCTACACCTTC. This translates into CASSLGGIGDYGYTF. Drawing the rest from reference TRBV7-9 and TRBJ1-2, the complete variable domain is DTGVSQNPRHKITKRGQNVTFRCDPISEHNRLYWYRQTLGQGPEFLTYFQNEAQLEKSRLLSDRFSAERPKGSFSTLEIQRTEQGDSAMYLCASSLGGIGDYGYTFGSGTRLTVV.